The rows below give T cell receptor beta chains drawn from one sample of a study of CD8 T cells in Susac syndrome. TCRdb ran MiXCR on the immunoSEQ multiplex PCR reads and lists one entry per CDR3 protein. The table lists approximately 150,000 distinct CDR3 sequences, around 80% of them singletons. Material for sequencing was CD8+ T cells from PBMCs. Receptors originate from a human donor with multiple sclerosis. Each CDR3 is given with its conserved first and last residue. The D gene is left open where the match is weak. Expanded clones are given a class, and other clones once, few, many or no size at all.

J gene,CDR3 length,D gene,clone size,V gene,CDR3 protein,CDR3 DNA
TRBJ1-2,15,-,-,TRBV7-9,CASSLGPELSYGYTF,TGTGCCAGCAGCTTAGGGCCTGAGTTGAGCTATGGCTACACCTTC
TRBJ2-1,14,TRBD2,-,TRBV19,CASSRASGYNEQFF,TGTGCCAGTAGTCGGGCTAGCGGCTACAATGAGCAGTTCTTC
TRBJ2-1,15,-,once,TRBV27,CASSLSVSGYNEQFF,TGTGCCAGCAGTCTCAGTGTTAGCGGATACAATGAGCAGTTCTTC
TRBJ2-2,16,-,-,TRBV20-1,CSARDPERPTTGELFF,TGCAGTGCTAGAGATCCAGAACGGCCTACCACCGGGGAGCTGTTTTTT
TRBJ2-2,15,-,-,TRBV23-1,CASTFPETNTGELFF,TGCGCCAGCACATTCCCTGAAACGAACACCGGGGAGCTGTTTTTT
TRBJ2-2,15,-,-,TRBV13,CASSRLGDMTGELFF,TGTGCCAGCAGCCGCTTAGGAGACATGACCGGGGAGCTGTTTTTT
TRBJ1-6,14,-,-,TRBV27,CASSLLGRHSPLHF,TGTGCCAGCAGTTTGCTAGGGCGTCATTCACCCCTCCACTTT
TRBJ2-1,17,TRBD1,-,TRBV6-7,CASSGDLTGQVSNEQFF,TGTGCCAGCAGTGGCGACTTGACGGGACAGGTTAGCAATGAGCAGTTCTTC
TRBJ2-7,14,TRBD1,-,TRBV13,CASSPPYRGHEQYF,TGTGCCAGCAGCCCACCTTACAGGGGGCACGAGCAGTACTTC
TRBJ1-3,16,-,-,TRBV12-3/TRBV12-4,CASSLLTEGFGNTIYF,TGTGCCAGCAGTCTCCTGACGGAGGGGTTTGGAAACACCATATATTTT
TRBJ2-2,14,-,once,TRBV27,CASSFIRNTGELFF,TGTGCCAGCAGTTTTATCAGGAACACCGGGGAGCTGTTTTTT
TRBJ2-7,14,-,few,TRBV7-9,CASSLTGNPYEQYF,TGTGCCAGCAGTCTAACAGGGAATCCCTACGAGCAGTACTTC
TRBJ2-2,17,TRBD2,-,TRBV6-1,CASSHGTSGLNTGELFF,TGTGCCAGCAGCCACGGGACTAGCGGGCTGAACACCGGGGAGCTGTTTTTT
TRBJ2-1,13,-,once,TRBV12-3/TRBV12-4,CASSSRGYNEQFF,TGTGCCAGCAGTTCCAGGGGCTACAATGAGCAGTTCTTC
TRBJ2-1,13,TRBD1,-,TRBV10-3,CAIRHDRVNEQFF,TGTGCCATCAGACACGACAGGGTCAATGAGCAGTTCTTC
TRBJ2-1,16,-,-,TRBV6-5,CASSYSVGQVNHEQFF,TGTGCCAGCAGTTACTCTGTGGGACAAGTCAATCATGAGCAGTTCTTC
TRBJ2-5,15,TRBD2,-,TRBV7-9,CASSPGLADQETQYF,TGTGCCAGCAGTCCCGGACTAGCGGACCAAGAGACCCAGTACTTC
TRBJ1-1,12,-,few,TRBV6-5,CASSPRTTEAFF,TGTGCCAGCAGTCCGAGGACCACTGAAGCTTTCTTT
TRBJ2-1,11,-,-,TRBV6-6,CASSYGSEQFF,TGTGCCAGCAGTTACGGATCTGAGCAGTTCTTC
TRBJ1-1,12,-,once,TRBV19,CASSIGGVEAFF,TGTGCCAGTAGTATAGGCGGGGTTGAAGCTTTCTTT
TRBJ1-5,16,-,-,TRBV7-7,CASSLQEQGGNQPQHF,TGTGCTAGCAGCTTACAAGAACAGGGAGGCAATCAGCCCCAGCATTTT
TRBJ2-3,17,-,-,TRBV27,CASSLSIGGGGTDTQYF,TGTGCCAGCAGTTTATCGATCGGGGGCGGAGGCACAGATACGCAGTATTTT
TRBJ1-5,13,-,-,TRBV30,CAWSPGSYQPQHF,TGTGCCTGGAGTCCCGGGAGCTATCAGCCCCAGCATTTT
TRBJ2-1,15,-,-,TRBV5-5,CASSLWTSSYNEQFF,TGTGCCAGCAGCTTGTGGACTTCGAGCTACAATGAGCAGTTCTTC
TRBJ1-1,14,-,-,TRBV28,CASTHPEGILEAFF,TGTGCCAGCACTCACCCAGAGGGCATCCTTGAAGCTTTCTTT
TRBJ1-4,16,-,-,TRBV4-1,CASSQDRLGRNEKLFF,TGCGCCAGCAGCCAAGACCGCCTAGGAAGAAATGAAAAACTGTTTTTT
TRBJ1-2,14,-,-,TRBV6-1,CASSVDSLNYGYTF,TGTGCCAGCAGTGTCGACAGCCTTAACTATGGCTACACCTTC
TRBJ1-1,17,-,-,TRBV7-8,CASSLARPARMNTEAFF,TGTGCCAGCAGCTTAGCTCGTCCGGCTCGGATGAACACTGAAGCTTTCTTT
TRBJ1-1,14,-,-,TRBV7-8,CASSPRAGNTEAFF,TGTGCCAGCAGCCCCAGGGCCGGGAACACTGAAGCTTTCTTT
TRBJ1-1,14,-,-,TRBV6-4,CASSSGHSNTEAFF,TGTGCCAGCAGTTCCGGACACTCGAACACTGAAGCTTTCTTT
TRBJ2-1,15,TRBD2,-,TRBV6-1,CASSDRLAAYNEQFF,TGTGCCAGCAGTGACCGACTAGCGGCCTACAATGAGCAGTTCTTC
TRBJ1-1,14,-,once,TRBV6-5,CASSYRVGGTEAFF,TGTGCCAGCAGTTACAGGGTGGGGGGGACTGAAGCTTTCTTT
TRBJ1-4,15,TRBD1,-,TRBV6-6,CASSYWTGYSEKLFF,TGTGCCAGCAGTTACTGGACAGGGTACTCAGAAAAACTGTTTTTT
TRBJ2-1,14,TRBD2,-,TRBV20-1,CSARVGTSYNEQFF,TGCAGTGCTAGGGTCGGGACTAGTTACAATGAGCAGTTCTTC
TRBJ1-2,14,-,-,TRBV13,CASSLGTVHYGYTF,TGTGCCAGCAGCTTAGGGACAGTCCACTATGGCTACACCTTC
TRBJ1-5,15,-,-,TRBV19,CASSIGTTRRQPQHF,TGTGCCAGTAGTATAGGGACAACTCGGCGGCAGCCCCAGCATTTT
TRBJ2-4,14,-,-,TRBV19,CASELRTEKNIQYF,TGTGCCAGCGAACTGAGGACAGAAAAAAACATTCAGTACTTC
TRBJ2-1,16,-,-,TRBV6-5,CASSYSGQGLYNEQFF,TGTGCCAGCAGTTACTCAGGGCAGGGACTTTACAATGAGCAGTTCTTC
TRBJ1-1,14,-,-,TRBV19,CASSIGGPNTEAFF,TGTGCCAGTAGTATAGGAGGGCCGAACACTGAAGCTTTCTTT
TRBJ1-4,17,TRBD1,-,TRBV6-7,CASSFRQGASTNEKLFF,TGTGCCAGCAGTTTTCGACAGGGCGCTAGTACTAATGAAAAACTGTTTTTT
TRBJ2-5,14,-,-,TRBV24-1,CATSEVGGQETQYF,TGTGCCACCAGTGAGGTTGGGGGACAAGAGACCCAGTACTTC
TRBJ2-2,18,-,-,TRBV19,CASSIDLSGRQFTGELFF,TGTGCCAGTAGTATAGATCTATCTGGTAGACAATTCACCGGGGAGCTGTTTTTT
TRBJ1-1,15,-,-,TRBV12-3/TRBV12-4,CASSHSRDTTSEAFF,TGTGCCAGCAGCCATTCCCGGGACACCACGTCTGAGGCTTTCTTT
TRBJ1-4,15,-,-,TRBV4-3,CANSQVVQDLEKLFF,TGCGCCAACAGCCAAGTGGTACAGGACCTTGAAAAACTGTTTTTT
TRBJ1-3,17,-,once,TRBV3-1,CASTRNREGGSGNTIYF,TGTGCCAGCACCAGGAACAGGGAAGGTGGATCTGGAAACACCATATATTTT
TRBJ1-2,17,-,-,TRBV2,CASSATASRRTFRGYTF,TGTGCCAGCAGTGCGACAGCGTCTCGCCGGACTTTTAGGGGCTACACCTTC
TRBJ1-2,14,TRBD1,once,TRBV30,CAWNPDRANYGYTF,TGTGCCTGGAACCCGGACAGGGCTAACTATGGCTACACCTTC